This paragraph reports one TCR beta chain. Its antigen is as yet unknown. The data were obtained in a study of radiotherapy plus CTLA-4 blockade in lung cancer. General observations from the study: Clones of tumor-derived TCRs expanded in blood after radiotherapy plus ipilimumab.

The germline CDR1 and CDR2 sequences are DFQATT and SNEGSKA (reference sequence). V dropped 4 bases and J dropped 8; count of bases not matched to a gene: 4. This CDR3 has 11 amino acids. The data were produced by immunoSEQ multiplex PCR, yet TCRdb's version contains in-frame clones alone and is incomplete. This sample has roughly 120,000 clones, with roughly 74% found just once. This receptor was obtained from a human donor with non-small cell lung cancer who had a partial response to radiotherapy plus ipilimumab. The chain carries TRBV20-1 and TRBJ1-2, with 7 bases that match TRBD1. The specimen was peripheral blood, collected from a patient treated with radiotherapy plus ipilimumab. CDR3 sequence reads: CSAKTGIGYTF. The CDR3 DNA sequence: TGCAGTGCTAAGACAGGGATCGGCTACACCTTC.